One and the same sample provided the 12 T cell receptor beta chains below, sequenced in a study of TIL therapy for anti-PD-1-resistant metastatic lung cancer. The immunoSEQ assay was v3. Clones were sequenced by immunoSEQ multiplex PCR, and TCRdb holds only the in-frame ones, with some missing. The sample has about 6,100 clones, roughly 70% seen once; the top ten hold more than 5%. As to time point: pre-treatment sample, taken before nivolumab and TIL therapy. The tumor samples were excised metastases, mostly pleural nodules or supraclavicular lymph nodes. This material consisted of tumor tissue, taken at baseline. The origin of the receptors is a person aged 30 to 80 with non-small cell lung cancer.

The gene calls are TRBV7-9 and TRBJ2-5; TRBD1 matches 7 bases. CDR3 size: 14 residues. The ends lost 5 bases at V and 1 base at J; junction bases unmatched: 4. Germline CDR1 SEHNR, CDR2 FQNEAQ (reference sequence). CDR3 loop: CASSLGQIQETQYF. CDR3 DNA: TGTGCCAGCAGCCTGGGACAGATCCAAGAGACCCAGTACTTC.

This clone occurred a few times. The chain is built from TRBV30 and TRBJ1-5; D is ambiguous. From germline, CDR1 is GTSNPN and CDR2 SVGIG (reference sequence). The CDR3 covers 13 residues. V was pared by 3 bases and J by 6 bases, with 12 bases between. CDR3 DNA: TGTGCCTGGAGGGCCTTTTCAGGTCAGCCCCAGCATTTT. Translation: CAWRAFSGQPQHF.

The chain has TRBV5-8 and TRBJ1-3, with D hard to call. The CDR3 length is 15 residues. The V gene lost 0 bases and the J gene lost 2 bases, with 9 bases spanning the gap. CDR1 and CDR2 (germline): SGHTS, YDEGEE. The CDR3 DNA sequence: TGTGCCAGCAGCTTGGCGGGGTTCCCTGGAAACACCATATATTTT. Translation: CASSLAGFPGNTIYF.

As DNA, the CDR3 is TGTGCCAGCAGGCCTCAGGGACACCAAGAGACCCAGTACTTC. The encoded protein is CASRPQGHQETQYF. V usage is TRBV6-2 or TRBV6-3 and J usage is TRBJ2-5; D possibly matches TRBD1 or TRBD2 (5 bases each). Between the trimmed V and J ends, which lost 6 bases and 0 bases, there was a span of 11 bases. The CDR3 sequence is 14 residues long. The germline V gene encodes CDR1 MNHEY and CDR2 SVGEGT.

The gene calls are TRBV30 and TRBJ1-5; a possible D gene is TRBD1 (6 bases). This CDR3 region has 13 residues. Trimming left V 2 bases short and J 6 bases short, with 11 bases between. Germline CDR1 reads GTSNPN; CDR2 reads SVGIG (reference sequence). Here the CDR3 DNA reads TGTGCCTGGAGTACCACAGGGTCTCAGCCCCAGCATTTT. It yields the protein CAWSTTGSQPQHF.

The rearrangement joins TRBV6-6 to TRBJ1-6; 8 bases are a match to TRBD1. This CDR3 has 15 residues. In germline, CDR1 is MNHNY, CDR2 SVGAGI (reference sequence). V shed 7 bases, J shed 7 bases, and the junction held 9 bases outside the gene matches. CDR3 sequence (DNA): TGTGCCAGCAACTCGCCGGGACAGGCAAATTCACCCCTCCACTTT. Its protein product is CASNSPGQANSPLHF.

The rearrangement links TRBV7-2 to TRBJ2-2, with TRBD1 identical over 8 bases. V lost 5 bases and J lost 1; bases outside the gene matches: 3. CDR3 length: 15 residues. In germline, CDR1 is SGHTA, CDR2 FQGNSA. The CDR3 nucleotides read TGTGCCAGCAGCATCGGGACAGGGAACACCGGGGAGCTGTTTTTT. Translation: CASSIGTGNTGELFF.

V and J are TRBV16 and TRBJ2-7; D is perhaps TRBD2 (6 bases). V lost 4 bases and J 5 bases, leaving 18 bases between the germline ends. Germline lookup yields CDR1 KGHSY and CDR2 FQNENV. The CDR3 has 15 amino acids. The CDR3 DNA sequence: TGTGCCAGCAGCCCTCCCGGAGGGAGAGGCGACGAGCAGTACTTC. Encoded protein: CASSPPGGRGDEQYF.

The V and J genes are TRBV6-1 and TRBJ2-7; the match to TRBD2 covers 14 bases. In germline, CDR1 is MNHNS, CDR2 SASEGT. Trimming removed 4 bases from V and 2 bases from J; junction bases left unmatched: 16. This CDR3 has 20 residues. CDR3 loop: CASSVSVLGLAGEAAYEQYF. Here the CDR3 DNA reads TGTGCCAGCAGTGTTTCGGTGTTGGGACTAGCGGGAGAAGCAGCCTACGAGCAGTACTTC.

This clone was found a few times. This chain connects TRBV7-3 to TRBJ2-1, with D possibly called TRBD1 or TRBD2 (5 bases each). V was cut by 0 bases and J by 9 bases, with 24 bases left in between. Germline assignment: CDR1 SGHTA and CDR2 FQGTGA. The CDR3 extends over 18 amino acids. CDR3 sequence: CASSLTGLGSVGATEQFF. The CDR3 bases are TGTGCCAGCAGCTTAACTGGCCTGGGCAGCGTCGGGGCGACTGAGCAGTTCTTC.

V is TRBV18 and J is TRBJ1-2; D remains unclear. The length of the CDR3 is 16 residues. V was cut by 5 bases and J by 0 bases, with 16 bases left in between. CDR1 and CDR2 from the germline V gene are KGHSH and LQKENI. The CDR3 coding sequence is TGTGCCAGCTCATCACAGTCCTTTAGCTCTAACTATGGCTACACCTTC. Protein sequence: CASSSQSFSSNYGYTF.

The chain uses TRBV16 and TRBJ1-4, with TRBD1 matching 8 bases. Germline values: CDR1 KGHSY, CDR2 FQNENV. The J segment lost 6 bases and the V segment lost 0 bases, leaving 9 bases of the junction unmatched. The CDR3 extends over 17 amino acids. CDR3 coding DNA: TGTGCCAGCAGCCAATCTGGACAGGGCCTGGTTGATGAAAAACTGTTTTTT. Amino acids: CASSQSGQGLVDEKLFF. Combining the CDR3 with reference TRBV16 and TRBJ1-4 gives the whole variable domain GEEVAQTPKHLVRGEGQKAKLYCAPIKGHSYVFWYQQVLKNEFKFLISFQNENVFDETGMPKERFSAKCLPNSPCSLEIQATKLEDSAVYFCASSQSGQGLVDEKLFFGSGTQLSVL.